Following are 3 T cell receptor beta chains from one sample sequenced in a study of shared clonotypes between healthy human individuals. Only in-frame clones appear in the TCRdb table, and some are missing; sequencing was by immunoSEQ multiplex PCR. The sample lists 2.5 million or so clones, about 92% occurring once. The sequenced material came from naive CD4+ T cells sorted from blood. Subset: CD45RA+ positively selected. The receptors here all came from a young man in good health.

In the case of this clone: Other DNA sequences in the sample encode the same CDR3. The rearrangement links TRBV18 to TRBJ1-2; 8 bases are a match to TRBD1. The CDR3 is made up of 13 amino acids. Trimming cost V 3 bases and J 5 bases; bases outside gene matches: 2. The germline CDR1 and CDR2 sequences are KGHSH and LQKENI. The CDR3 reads CASSPDREYGYTF. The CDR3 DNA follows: TGTGCCAGCTCACCGGACAGGGAGTATGGCTACACCTTC.

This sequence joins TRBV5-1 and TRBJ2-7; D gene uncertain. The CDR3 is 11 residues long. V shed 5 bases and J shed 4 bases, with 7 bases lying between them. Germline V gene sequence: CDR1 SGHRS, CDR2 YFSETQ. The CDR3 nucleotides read TGCGCCAGCAGATACGGGTACGAGCAGTACTTC. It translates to CASRYGYEQYF.

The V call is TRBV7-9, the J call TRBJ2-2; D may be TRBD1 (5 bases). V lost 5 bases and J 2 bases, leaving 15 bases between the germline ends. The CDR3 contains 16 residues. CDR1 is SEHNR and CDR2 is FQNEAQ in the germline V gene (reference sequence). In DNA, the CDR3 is TGTGCCAGCAGCCCAGACGTCCAGGGCAACACCGGGGAGCTGTTTTTT. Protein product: CASSPDVQGNTGELFF.